Each of the 5 T cell receptor beta chains below was sequenced from the same sample in a study of CXCR3-negative and CXCR3-positive naive CD8 T cells. In preparing the TRB cDNA libraries, 5' RACE with UMI labels was used. TCRdb processed the 5' RACE reads again and assigns one entry to each CDR3 protein, with no DNA. The table lists around 60,000 distinct CDR3 sequences. The sequenced material came from naive CXCR3- CD8+ T cells from blood. The subset here: CD45RO-CCR7+CD27+CD95- naive CD8+ T cells lacking CXCR3 (TNR3-). The receptors were gathered from a human donor in good health. Some clones in this sample may be carry-over from other donors' samples.

This chain connects TRBV20-1 to TRBJ2-7. Germline V CDR1 and CDR2: DFQATT, SNEGSKA (reference sequence). This CDR3 spans 16 amino acids. CDR3 amino acids: CSARDDGYSPSYEQYF.

The chain carries TRBV12-3 or TRBV12-4 and TRBJ2-1; TCRdb calls TRBD2, which cannot be checked without DNA. The CDR3 consists of 16 residues. The CDR3 protein is CASSFAGPLPHNEQFF.

The genes are TRBV28 and TRBJ2-5; TCRdb calls TRBD1, which cannot be checked without DNA. This CDR3 has 15 residues. CDR1 and CDR2 from the germline V gene are MDHEN and SYDVKM. This chain's CDR3 is CASSGRDRAAETQYF.

This sequence joins TRBV19 and TRBJ2-7; TCRdb reports TRBD2, a call that lacks DNA to check it against. Germline CDR1 is LNHDA and CDR2 is SQIVND (reference sequence). The CDR3 runs to 13 residues. The CDR3 spells CASSASVSYEQYF.

J is TRBJ2-7 and V is TRBV29-1. The CDR3 runs to 15 residues. Germline lookup yields CDR1 SQVTM and CDR2 ANQGSEA. The CDR3 here is CSVGGDSDLFYEQYF.